The rows below give T cell receptor beta chains drawn from one sample of a study of long-term antiretroviral therapy in people with HIV. Clones were read by immunoSEQ multiplex PCR, and TCRdb kept only the in-frame ones, dropping some. The table has about 25,000 clones, around 76% seen once. The sequenced sample was unsorted PBMCs, obtained 0.5 years after starting antiretroviral therapy. The source of these receptors is a woman in her 40s with HIV. Both conserved end residues are part of each CDR3. A D gene is named only where the DNA matches it firmly. The size of a clone is reported for some rows only, either as once, few or many, or as a class for expanded clones.

cdr3_nt: TGTGCCAGCAGTGCCGGGGACAACTCCTACAATGAGCAGTTCTTC
cdr3_aa: CASSAGDNSYNEQFF
d_call: -
v_call: TRBV28
clone_size: -
j_call: TRBJ2-1

cdr3_nt: TGCGCCAGCAGTAGGGACTCGAACACCGGGGAGCTGTTTTTT
cdr3_aa: CASSRDSNTGELFF
d_call: -
v_call: TRBV5-1
clone_size: -
j_call: TRBJ2-2

cdr3_nt: TGCGCCAGCAGCCGAGCGGGGTTGGAGACCCAGTACTTC
cdr3_aa: CASSRAGLETQYF
d_call: TRBD2
v_call: TRBV5-1
clone_size: few
j_call: TRBJ2-5

cdr3_nt: TGCGCCAGCAGCCACCTCGGACAGGGGACCTACGAGCAGTACTTC
cdr3_aa: CASSHLGQGTYEQYF
d_call: TRBD1
v_call: TRBV4-3
clone_size: -
j_call: TRBJ2-7

cdr3_nt: TGTGCCAGTAGTATAGCGGGCGGGGTAGGGCAGTTCTTC
cdr3_aa: CASSIAGGVGQFF
d_call: -
v_call: TRBV19
clone_size: -
j_call: TRBJ2-1

cdr3_nt: TGCAGCGTCTCGGGGGCGGGGGGGCCCACAGATACGCAGTATTTT
cdr3_aa: CSVSGAGGPTDTQYF
d_call: TRBD2
v_call: TRBV29-1
clone_size: -
j_call: TRBJ2-3

cdr3_nt: TGTGCTAGTGGTTTGGGAACAGGGGCGACGGAGACCCAGTACTTC
cdr3_aa: CASGLGTGATETQYF
d_call: TRBD1
v_call: TRBV12-5
clone_size: -
j_call: TRBJ2-5

cdr3_nt: TGTGCCAGCAGCTTGGACGACAGGGACAACTCCTATAATTCACCCCTCCACTTT
cdr3_aa: CASSLDDRDNSYNSPLHF
d_call: TRBD1
v_call: TRBV7-3
clone_size: once
j_call: TRBJ1-6

cdr3_nt: TGTGCCAGCTCACCGAGCGAGGGGGCGGATCGGTATGGCTACACCTTC
cdr3_aa: CASSPSEGADRYGYTF
d_call: TRBD1
v_call: TRBV18
clone_size: -
j_call: TRBJ1-2

cdr3_nt: TGTGCCAGCAGCGAGGGAGTGGGGGCCAACGTCCTGACTTTC
cdr3_aa: CASSEGVGANVLTF
d_call: -
v_call: TRBV7-8
clone_size: -
j_call: TRBJ2-6

cdr3_nt: TGTGCCAGCAGCGAAGGGTCTGGAAACACCATATATTTT
cdr3_aa: CASSEGSGNTIYF
d_call: -
v_call: TRBV7-6
clone_size: -
j_call: TRBJ1-3

cdr3_nt: TGTGCCAGCAGTGAAGGGACAGATTATGGCTACACCTTC
cdr3_aa: CASSEGTDYGYTF
d_call: -
v_call: TRBV2
clone_size: few
j_call: TRBJ1-2

cdr3_nt: TGTGCCAGCAGCTTTAACGAGTGGGGCGTAGGGACCGGGGAGCTGTTTTTT
cdr3_aa: CASSFNEWGVGTGELFF
d_call: -
v_call: TRBV11-2
clone_size: -
j_call: TRBJ2-2

cdr3_nt: TGTGCCAGCAGCCATCCCTCCGGGACTAGCGGGGATCCGAGCTCCTACAATGAGCAGTTCTTC
cdr3_aa: CASSHPSGTSGDPSSYNEQFF
d_call: TRBD2
v_call: TRBV7-3
clone_size: few
j_call: TRBJ2-1

cdr3_nt: TGTGCCAGTAGTATAGCAGTGGCTGGGGCCAACGTCCTGACTTTC
cdr3_aa: CASSIAVAGANVLTF
d_call: -
v_call: TRBV19
clone_size: once
j_call: TRBJ2-6

cdr3_nt: TGTGCCAGCAGCCCCCAGGGACTAGCAAGCAATGAGCAGTTCTTC
cdr3_aa: CASSPQGLASNEQFF
d_call: TRBD2
v_call: TRBV7-2
clone_size: -
j_call: TRBJ2-1